This entry concerns a single TCR beta chain. The sample belongs to a study of blood T cell repertoires in COVID-19. Study summary: The study drew acute and convalescent COVID-19 samples from the United States, Italy and Spain. The cDNA or gDNA used as material had been derived from T cells, B-cell-depleted T cells, or PBMCs.

Trimming left V 4 bases short and J 6 bases short, with 16 bases between. Germline V lookup: CDR1 MNHEY, CDR2 SMNVEV (reference sequence). The CDR3 loop spans 15 amino acids. Per the original methods: Reference gene primer amplification gave nucleated cell count estimates. Repertoires were generated with immunoSEQ multiplex PCR, while TCRdb's copy carries only in-frame clones and drops some. D and trimming come from the DNA, and the V and J calls and clone size come from that table. The sample records about 230,000 clones, 85% to 90% being singletons. During active infection, Seattle patients enrolled and were then monitored through disease.

The rearrangement joins TRBV27 to TRBJ1-5; D might be TRBD1 (6 bases). This clonotype originated in a man in his forties or fifties with COVID-19, enrolled during active disease. Sequencing used peripheral blood. This CDR3 is CASSSGGGARQPQHF. As DNA, the CDR3 is TGTGCCAGCAGTTCCGGAGGGGGGGCGCGTCAGCCCCAGCATTTT.